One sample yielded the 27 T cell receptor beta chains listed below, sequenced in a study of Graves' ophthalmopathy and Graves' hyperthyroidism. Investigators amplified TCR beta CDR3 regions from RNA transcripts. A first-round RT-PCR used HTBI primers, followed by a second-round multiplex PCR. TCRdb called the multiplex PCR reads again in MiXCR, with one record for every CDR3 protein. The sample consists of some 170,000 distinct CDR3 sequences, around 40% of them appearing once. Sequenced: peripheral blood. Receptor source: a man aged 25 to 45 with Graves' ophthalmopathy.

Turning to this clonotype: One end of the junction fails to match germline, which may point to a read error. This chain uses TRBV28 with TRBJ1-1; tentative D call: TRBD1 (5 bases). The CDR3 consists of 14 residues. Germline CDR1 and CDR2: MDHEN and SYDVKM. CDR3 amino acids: CASSLGWDESKRNF. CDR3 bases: TGTGCCAGCAGTTTAGGGTGGGACGAATCAAAGCGTAACTTT.

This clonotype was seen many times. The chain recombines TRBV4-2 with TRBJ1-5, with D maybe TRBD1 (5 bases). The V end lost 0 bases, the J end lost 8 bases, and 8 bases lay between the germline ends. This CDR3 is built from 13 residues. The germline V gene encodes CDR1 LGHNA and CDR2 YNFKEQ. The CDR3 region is CASSQERGKPQHF. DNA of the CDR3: TGTGCCAGCAGCCAAGAGAGGGGCAAGCCCCAGCATTTT.

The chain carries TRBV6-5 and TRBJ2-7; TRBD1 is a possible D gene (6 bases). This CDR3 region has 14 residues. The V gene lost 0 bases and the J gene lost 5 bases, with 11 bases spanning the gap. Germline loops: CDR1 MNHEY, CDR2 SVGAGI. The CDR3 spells CASSYSVGHNEQYF. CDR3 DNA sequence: TGTGCCAGCAGTTACTCAGTGGGACACAACGAGCAGTACTTC.

The CDR3 sequence: CASSTRGLNIQYF. In DNA form, the CDR3 reads TGTGCCAGCAGCACTAGGGGGTTGAACATTCAGTACTTC. The chain is built from TRBV28 and TRBJ2-4; maybe TRBD1 (6 bases). Trimming stripped 6 bases from V and 7 bases from J, with 13 bases between. The germline V gene encodes CDR1 MDHEN and CDR2 SYDVKM. The CDR3 is made up of 13 amino acids.

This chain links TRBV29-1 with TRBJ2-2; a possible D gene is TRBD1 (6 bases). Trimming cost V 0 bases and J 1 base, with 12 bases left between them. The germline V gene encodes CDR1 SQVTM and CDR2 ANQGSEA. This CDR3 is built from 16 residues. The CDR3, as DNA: TGCAGCGTTGAAGATCCGGGACACATGAACACCGGGGAGCTGTTTTTT. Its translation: CSVEDPGHMNTGELFF.

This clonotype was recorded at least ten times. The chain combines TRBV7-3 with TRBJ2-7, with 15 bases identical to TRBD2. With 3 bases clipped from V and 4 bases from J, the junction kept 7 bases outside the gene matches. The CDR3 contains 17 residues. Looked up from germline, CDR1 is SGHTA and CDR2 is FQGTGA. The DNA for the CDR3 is TGTGCCAGCAGCTTTAGAGAGGGACTAGCGGGAGGTTACGAGCAGTACTTC. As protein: CASSFREGLAGGYEQYF.

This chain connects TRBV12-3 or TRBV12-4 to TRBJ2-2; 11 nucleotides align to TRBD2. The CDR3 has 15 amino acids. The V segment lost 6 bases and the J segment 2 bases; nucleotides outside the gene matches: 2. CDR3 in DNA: TGTGCCAGCAGGGGACTAGCGGCCAACACCGGGGAGCTGTTTTTT. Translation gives CASRGLAANTGELFF.

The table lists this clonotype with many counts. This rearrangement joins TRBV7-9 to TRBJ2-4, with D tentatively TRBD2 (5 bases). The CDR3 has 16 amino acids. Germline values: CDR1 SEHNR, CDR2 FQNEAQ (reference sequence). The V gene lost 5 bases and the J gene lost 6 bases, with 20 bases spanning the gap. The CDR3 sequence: CASSPRIREGANIQYF. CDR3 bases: TGTGCCAGCAGCCCTCGAATAAGAGAGGGCGCAAACATTCAGTACTTC.

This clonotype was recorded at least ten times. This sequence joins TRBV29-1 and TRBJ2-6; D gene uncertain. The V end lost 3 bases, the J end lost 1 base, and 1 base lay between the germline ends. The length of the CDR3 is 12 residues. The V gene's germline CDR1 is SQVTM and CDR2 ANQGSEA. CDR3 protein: CSVESGANVLTF. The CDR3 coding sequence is TGCAGCGTTGAGTCTGGGGCCAACGTCCTGACTTTC.

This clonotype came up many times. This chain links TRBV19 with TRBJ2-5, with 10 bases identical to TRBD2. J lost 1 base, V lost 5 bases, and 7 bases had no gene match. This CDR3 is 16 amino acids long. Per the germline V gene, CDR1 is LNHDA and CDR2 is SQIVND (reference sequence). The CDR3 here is CASSSLAGAIQETQYF. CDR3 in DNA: TGTGCCAGTAGTTCGCTAGCGGGAGCCATCCAAGAGACCCAGTACTTC.

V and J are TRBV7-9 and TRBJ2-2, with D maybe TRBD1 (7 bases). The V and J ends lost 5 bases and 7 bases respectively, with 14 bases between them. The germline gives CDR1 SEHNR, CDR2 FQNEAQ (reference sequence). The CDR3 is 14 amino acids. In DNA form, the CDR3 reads TGTGCCAGCAGCATTGGACAGGAGGGCGGGGAGCTGTTTTTT. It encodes CASSIGQEGGELFF. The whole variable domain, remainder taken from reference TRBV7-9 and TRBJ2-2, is DTGVSQNPRHKITKRGQNVTFRCDPISEHNRLYWYRQTLGQGPEFLTYFQNEAQLEKSRLLSDRFSAERPKGSFSTLEIQRTEQGDSAMYLCASSIGQEGGELFFGEGSRLTVL.

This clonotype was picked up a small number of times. CDR3 sequence (DNA): TGCGCCAGCAGTGATAGCGGGACCTCCTACGAGCAGTACTTC. Its translation: CASSDSGTSYEQYF. V usage is TRBV10-1 and J usage is TRBJ2-7, with 8 bases that match TRBD2. V lost 3 bases to trimming and J lost 0 bases; unmatched junction nucleotides: 1. The germline V gene encodes CDR1 WNHNN and CDR2 SYGVQD (reference sequence). This CDR3 has 14 residues.

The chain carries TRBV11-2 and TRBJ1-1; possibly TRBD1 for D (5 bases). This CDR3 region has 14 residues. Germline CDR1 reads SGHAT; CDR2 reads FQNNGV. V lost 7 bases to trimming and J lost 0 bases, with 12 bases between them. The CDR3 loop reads CASTLGEMNTEAFF. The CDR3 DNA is TGTGCCAGCACGTTGGGGGAGATGAACACTGAAGCTTTCTTT.

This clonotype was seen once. The CDR3 sequence is CASSRQGSGETQYF. CDR3 in DNA: TGTGCCAGCAGCAGACAGGGCTCGGGAGAGACCCAGTACTTC. J is TRBJ2-5 and V is TRBV6-1; 7 bases line up with TRBD1. The CDR3 spans 14 residues. Germline V gene sequence: CDR1 MNHNS, CDR2 SASEGT. The J segment lost 4 bases and the V segment lost 6 bases, leaving 8 bases of the junction unmatched.

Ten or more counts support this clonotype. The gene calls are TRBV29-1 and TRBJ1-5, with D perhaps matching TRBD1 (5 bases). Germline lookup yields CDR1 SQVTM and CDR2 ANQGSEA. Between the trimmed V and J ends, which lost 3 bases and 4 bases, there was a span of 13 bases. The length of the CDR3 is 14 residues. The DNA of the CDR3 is TGCAGCGTTGACGCAGGGAGTGGGAATCAGCCCCAGCATTTT. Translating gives CSVDAGSGNQPQHF.

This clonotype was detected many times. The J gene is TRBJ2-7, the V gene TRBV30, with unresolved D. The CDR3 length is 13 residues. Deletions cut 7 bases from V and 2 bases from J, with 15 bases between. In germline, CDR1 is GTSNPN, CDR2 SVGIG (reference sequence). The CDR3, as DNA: TGTGCCTTAGCCCGGACGGTGACCTACGAGCAGTACTTC. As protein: CALARTVTYEQYF.

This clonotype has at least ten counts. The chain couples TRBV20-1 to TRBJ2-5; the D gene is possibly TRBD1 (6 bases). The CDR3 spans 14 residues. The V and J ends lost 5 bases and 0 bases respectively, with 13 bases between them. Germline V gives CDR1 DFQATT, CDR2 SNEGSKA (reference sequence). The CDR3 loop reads CSAADSRYQETQYF. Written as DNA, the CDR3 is TGCAGTGCTGCGGACAGCCGGTACCAAGAGACCCAGTACTTC.

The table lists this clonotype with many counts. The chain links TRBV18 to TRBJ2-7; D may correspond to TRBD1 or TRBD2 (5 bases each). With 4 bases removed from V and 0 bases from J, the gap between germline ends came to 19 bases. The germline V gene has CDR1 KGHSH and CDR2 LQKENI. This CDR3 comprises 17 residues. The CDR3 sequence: CASSLNRRALSSYEQYF. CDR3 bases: TGTGCCAGCTCACTCAACAGGCGGGCTTTAAGCTCCTACGAGCAGTACTTC. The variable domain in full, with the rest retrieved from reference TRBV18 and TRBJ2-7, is NAGVMQNPRHLVRRRGQEARLRCSPMKGHSHVYWYRQLPEEGLKFMVYLQKENIIDESGMPKERFSAEFPKEGPSILRIQQVVRGDSAAYFCASSLNRRALSSYEQYFGPGTRLTVT.

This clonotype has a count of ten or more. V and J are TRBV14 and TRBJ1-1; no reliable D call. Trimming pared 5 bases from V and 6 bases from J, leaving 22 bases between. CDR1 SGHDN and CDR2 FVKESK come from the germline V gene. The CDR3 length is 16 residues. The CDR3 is CASSLRLFFGPSEAFF. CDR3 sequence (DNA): TGTGCCAGCAGCTTACGATTATTCTTTGGACCTTCTGAAGCTTTCTTT.

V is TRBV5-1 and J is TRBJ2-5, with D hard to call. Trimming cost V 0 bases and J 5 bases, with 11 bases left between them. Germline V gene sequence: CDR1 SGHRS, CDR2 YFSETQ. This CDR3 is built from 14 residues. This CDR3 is CASSLGWAVETQYF. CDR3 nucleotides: TGCGCCAGCAGCTTGGGTTGGGCGGTGGAGACCCAGTACTTC.

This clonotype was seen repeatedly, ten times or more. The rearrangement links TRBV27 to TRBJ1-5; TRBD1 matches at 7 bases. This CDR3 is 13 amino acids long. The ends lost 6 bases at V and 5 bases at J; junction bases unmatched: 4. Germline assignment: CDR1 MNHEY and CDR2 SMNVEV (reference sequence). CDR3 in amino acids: CASSRQGYQPQHF. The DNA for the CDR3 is TGTGCCAGCAGCCGACAGGGCTATCAGCCCCAGCATTTT.

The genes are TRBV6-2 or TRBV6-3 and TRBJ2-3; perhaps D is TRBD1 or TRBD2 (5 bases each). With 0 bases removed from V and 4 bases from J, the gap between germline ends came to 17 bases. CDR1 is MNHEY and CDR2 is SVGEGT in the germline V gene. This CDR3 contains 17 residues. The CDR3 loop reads CASSYSKGSLGADTQYF. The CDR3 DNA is TGTGCCAGCAGTTACTCGAAGGGTTCACTGGGGGCAGATACGCAGTATTTT.

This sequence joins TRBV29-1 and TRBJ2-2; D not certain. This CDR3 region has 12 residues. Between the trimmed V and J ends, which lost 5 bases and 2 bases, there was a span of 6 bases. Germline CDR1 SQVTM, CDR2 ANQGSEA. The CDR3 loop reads CSVTENTGELFF. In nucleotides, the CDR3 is TGCAGCGTTACAGAAAACACCGGGGAGCTGTTTTTT.

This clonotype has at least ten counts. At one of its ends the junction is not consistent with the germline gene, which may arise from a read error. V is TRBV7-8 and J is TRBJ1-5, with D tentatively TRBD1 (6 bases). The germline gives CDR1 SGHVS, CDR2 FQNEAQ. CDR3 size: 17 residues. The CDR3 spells CASSLRTELNSNQLQHF. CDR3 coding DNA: TGTGCCAGCAGCTTACGGACAGAGTTGAATAGCAATCAGCTCCAGCATTTT.

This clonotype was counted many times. CDR3 in DNA: TGTGCCAGCAGCTTACAGGCGCGGGGTTATCAAGAGACCCAGTACTTC. Amino acid sequence: CASSLQARGYQETQYF. This rearrangement joins TRBV7-2 to TRBJ2-5; weak D call: TRBD2 (6 bases). The V and J ends lost 2 bases and 2 bases respectively, with 15 bases between them. CDR1 is SGHTA, CDR2 FQGNSA, per germline. This CDR3 region has 16 residues.

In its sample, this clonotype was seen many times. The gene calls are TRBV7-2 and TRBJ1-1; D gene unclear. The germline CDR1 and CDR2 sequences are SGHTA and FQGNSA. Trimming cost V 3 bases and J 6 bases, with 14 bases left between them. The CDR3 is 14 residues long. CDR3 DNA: TGTGCCAGCAGCTTCGTGACACCCATAGCTGAAGCTTTCTTT. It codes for CASSFVTPIAEAFF.

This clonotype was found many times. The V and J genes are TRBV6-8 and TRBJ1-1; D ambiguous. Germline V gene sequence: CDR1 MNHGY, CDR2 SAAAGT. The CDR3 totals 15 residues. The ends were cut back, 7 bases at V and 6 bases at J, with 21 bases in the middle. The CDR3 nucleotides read TGTGCCAGCACCAACAAGGAGGGTTGGATCGCTGAAGCTTTCTTT. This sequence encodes CASTNKEGWIAEAFF.